The present entry profiles one T cell receptor (beta chain) with its context. The antigen remains undetermined. The CDR3 has 16 residues. The V and J ends lost 1 base and 5 bases, in that order; junction bases with no gene match: 9. The germline CDR1 and CDR2 sequences are LNHNV and YYDKDF (reference sequence). This sample was taken from a study of graft-versus-host responses after intestinal transplantation. About the research overall: Each recipient received a multivisceral, liver-intestinal, or isolated intestinal graft. Every recipient had anti-thymocyte globulin induction and two to three years of tacrolimus plus steroids.

Measured with immunoSEQ multiplex PCR; TCRdb has only the in-frame clones, and not every one. Seen here are approximately 100,000 clones, 85% to 90% observed once, and the top ten hold around 0.1%. Study-wide results and limits: Patients with graft-donor T cell macrochimerism had high graft-versus-host to host-versus-graft clonal ratios in allografts. GvH clones detected in recipient marrow included some appearing first in ileum or blood.

The source material was unstimulated CD4+ T cells sorted from spleen or lymph node cells, sampled before intestinal transplant. V is TRBV15 and J is TRBJ2-7; 9 bases map to TRBD1. This clonotype originated in a human donor who received an intestinal transplant. CDR3 sequence reads: CATSRARDRGVNEQYF. The CDR3 bases are TGTGCCACCAGCAGAGCAAGAGACAGGGGGGTAAACGAGCAGTACTTC.